Listed below are T cell receptor beta chains from one sample, sequenced in a study of early T cells in non-severe SARS-CoV-2 infection. Each CDR3 protein is one row after TCRdb ran MiXCR on the 5' RACE reads. This sample has more than 90,000 distinct CDR3 sequences, with under 15% found just once. The sequenced sample was whole blood. Receptors originate from an adult who was a healthcare worker with PCR-confirmed SARS-CoV-2 infection or an uninfected control (not recorded which). Both conserved end residues are part of each CDR3. Each record gives: J gene, D gene, V gene, CDR3 length, clone size, CDR3 protein, CDR3 DNA. The D gene is left open where the match is weak. The listing skips clone size in some rows; elsewhere it reads once, few, many or a size class.

j_gene: TRBJ1-4
d_gene: .
v_gene: TRBV11-2
len: 15
abundance: .
CDR3aa: CASSGWALQNEKLFF
CDR3nt: TGTGCCAGCAGCGGGTGGGCCCTACAAAATGAAAAACTGTTTTTT

j_gene: TRBJ1-2
d_gene: TRBD1
v_gene: TRBV29-1
len: 13
abundance: few
CDR3aa: CSVTTGGNYGYTF
CDR3nt: TGCAGCGTTACGACAGGGGGCAACTATGGCTACACCTTC

j_gene: TRBJ1-6
d_gene: .
v_gene: TRBV12-3/TRBV12-4
len: 15
abundance: .
CDR3aa: CASSPGGSQSSPLHF
CDR3nt: TGTGCCAGCAGTCCGGGGGGATCGCAAAGTTCACCCCTCCACTTT

j_gene: TRBJ1-1
d_gene: .
v_gene: TRBV29-1
len: 14
abundance: few
CDR3aa: CSVEPGLGNTEAFF
CDR3nt: TGCAGCGTTGAACCCGGCTTGGGGAACACTGAAGCTTTCTTT

j_gene: TRBJ1-1
d_gene: .
v_gene: TRBV12-3/TRBV12-4
len: 15
abundance: .
CDR3aa: CASSPSTPPSGEAFF
CDR3nt: TGTGCCAGCAGTCCATCAACCCCACCATCAGGGGAAGCTTTCTTT

j_gene: TRBJ1-1
d_gene: .
v_gene: TRBV18
len: 12
abundance: many
CDR3aa: CASSLDRPEAFF
CDR3nt: TGTGCCAGCTCACTCGACAGGCCAGAAGCTTTCTTT

j_gene: TRBJ1-1
d_gene: .
v_gene: TRBV5-6
len: 13
abundance: .
CDR3aa: CASSRLDTSEAFF
CDR3nt: TGTGCCAGCAGCAGGCTCGACACTTCTGAAGCTTTCTTT

j_gene: TRBJ2-1
d_gene: TRBD2
v_gene: TRBV11-2
len: 13
abundance: many
CDR3aa: CASGGGIRDEQFF
CDR3nt: TGTGCCAGCGGCGGGGGAATTAGGGATGAGCAGTTCTTC

j_gene: TRBJ2-2
d_gene: .
v_gene: TRBV5-1
len: 15
abundance: .
CDR3aa: CASSLLTGNTGELFF
CDR3nt: TGCGCCAGCAGCTTGTTGACAGGCAACACCGGGGAGCTGTTTTTT

j_gene: TRBJ2-7
d_gene: .
v_gene: TRBV29-1
len: 15
abundance: .
CDR3aa: CSVEGMSDLSYEQYF
CDR3nt: TGCAGCGTTGAAGGGATGTCGGACCTAAGCTACGAGCAGTACTTC

j_gene: TRBJ1-6
d_gene: .
v_gene: TRBV10-3
len: 13
abundance: few
CDR3aa: CAISDSYNSPLHF
CDR3nt: TGTGCCATCAGTGACTCCTATAATTCACCCCTCCACTTT

j_gene: TRBJ2-7
d_gene: TRBD2
v_gene: TRBV7-2
len: 18
abundance: many
CDR3aa: CASTQPGLAGASPYEQYF
CDR3nt: TGTGCCAGCACCCAACCGGGACTAGCGGGGGCATCTCCCTACGAGCAGTACTTC

j_gene: TRBJ2-5
d_gene: TRBD2
v_gene: TRBV10-2
len: 14
abundance: .
CDR3aa: CASDGGAGLETQYF
CDR3nt: TGCGCCAGCGACGGGGGGGCGGGTTTAGAGACCCAGTACTTC

j_gene: TRBJ1-6
d_gene: .
v_gene: TRBV6-5
len: 15
abundance: many
CDR3aa: CASKGRTAAHSPLHF
CDR3nt: TGTGCCAGCAAAGGGAGGACCGCCGCGCATTCACCCCTCCACTTT

j_gene: TRBJ2-5
d_gene: .
v_gene: TRBV3-1
len: 14
abundance: many
CDR3aa: CASSQSRLQETQYF
CDR3nt: TGTGCCAGCAGCCAAAGCAGGCTTCAAGAGACCCAGTACTTC

j_gene: TRBJ2-3
d_gene: .
v_gene: TRBV12-3/TRBV12-4
len: 11
abundance: many
CDR3aa: CASSLADTQYF
CDR3nt: TGTGCCAGCAGCTTAGCAGATACGCAGTATTTT

j_gene: TRBJ1-1
d_gene: .
v_gene: TRBV3-1
len: 13
abundance: .
CDR3aa: CASSQSELTEAFF
CDR3nt: TGTGCCAGCAGCCAGTCAGAGCTGACTGAAGCTTTCTTT

j_gene: TRBJ2-3
d_gene: .
v_gene: TRBV18
len: 12
abundance: few
CDR3aa: CASSRDSDTQYF
CDR3nt: TGTGCCAGCTCACGAGATTCAGATACGCAGTATTTT

j_gene: TRBJ2-7
d_gene: .
v_gene: TRBV25-1
len: 14
abundance: .
CDR3aa: CASSESLGLYKQYF
CDR3nt: TGTGCCAGCAGTGAATCTCTGGGCCTCTACAAGCAGTACTTC

j_gene: TRBJ2-2
d_gene: TRBD1
v_gene: TRBV4-3
len: 14
abundance: .
CDR3aa: CASSPGQAVGELFF
CDR3nt: TGCGCCAGCAGCCCTGGACAGGCCGTCGGGGAGCTGTTTTTT

j_gene: TRBJ2-7
d_gene: .
v_gene: TRBV4-1
len: 14
abundance: .
CDR3aa: CASSQEGGRGEQYF
CDR3nt: TGCGCCAGCAGCCAAGAAGGGGGTCGAGGGGAGCAGTACTTC

j_gene: TRBJ2-5
d_gene: .
v_gene: TRBV11-2
len: 15
abundance: .
CDR3aa: CASSLRDGGGETQYF
CDR3nt: TGTGCCAGCAGCCTCCGGGACGGTGGGGGAGAGACCCAGTACTTC

j_gene: TRBJ2-2
d_gene: .
v_gene: TRBV5-1
len: 14
abundance: many
CDR3aa: CASSWDLGTGELFF
CDR3nt: TGCGCCAGCAGCTGGGACTTAGGCACCGGGGAGCTGTTTTTT

j_gene: TRBJ2-7
d_gene: .
v_gene: TRBV15
len: 14
abundance: .
CDR3aa: CATSRTRVGLEQYF
CDR3nt: TGTGCCACCAGCAGAACTAGGGTTGGACTCGAGCAGTACTTC

j_gene: TRBJ1-1
d_gene: .
v_gene: TRBV3-1
len: 16
abundance: .
CDR3aa: CASTRVRPPGTTEAFF
CDR3nt: TGTGCCAGCACCCGCGTTAGGCCGCCAGGGACTACTGAAGCTTTCTTT

j_gene: TRBJ2-7
d_gene: .
v_gene: TRBV12-3/TRBV12-4
len: 11
abundance: few
CDR3aa: CASTLSGEQYF
CDR3nt: TGTGCCAGCACCCTGTCCGGCGAGCAGTACTTC

j_gene: TRBJ2-7
d_gene: TRBD1
v_gene: TRBV5-6
len: 13
abundance: few
CDR3aa: CASRMTGSHEQYF
CDR3nt: TGTGCCAGCAGAATGACAGGGTCCCACGAGCAGTACTTC

j_gene: TRBJ2-2
d_gene: .
v_gene: TRBV11-2
len: 14
abundance: many
CDR3aa: CASSSLGGTGELFF
CDR3nt: TGTGCCAGCAGCTCTCTTGGGGGCACCGGGGAGCTGTTTTTT

j_gene: TRBJ2-2
d_gene: .
v_gene: TRBV11-2
len: 15
abundance: few
CDR3aa: CASSIYPTGSGELFF
CDR3nt: TGTGCCAGCAGCATCTACCCGACAGGATCCGGGGAGCTGTTTTTT

j_gene: TRBJ1-5
d_gene: .
v_gene: TRBV28
len: 14
abundance: few
CDR3aa: CASSLWRNDQPQHF
CDR3nt: TGTGCCAGCAGTTTGTGGCGTAACGATCAGCCCCAGCATTTT

j_gene: TRBJ2-1
d_gene: TRBD1
v_gene: TRBV20-1
len: 17
abundance: many
CDR3aa: CSARHYPPRTGGREQFF
CDR3nt: TGCAGTGCTAGACACTACCCACCTAGGACAGGGGGACGTGAGCAGTTCTTC

j_gene: TRBJ2-1
d_gene: .
v_gene: TRBV27
len: 17
abundance: .
CDR3aa: CASKPFSGPQTGNEQFF
CDR3nt: TGTGCCAGCAAACCCTTCTCAGGGCCTCAAACGGGGAATGAGCAGTTCTTC

j_gene: TRBJ1-1
d_gene: .
v_gene: TRBV29-1
len: 10
abundance: .
CDR3aa: CSAQNTEAFF
CDR3nt: TGCAGCGCCCAGAACACTGAAGCTTTCTTT

j_gene: TRBJ2-7
d_gene: TRBD1
v_gene: TRBV2
len: 13
abundance: many
CDR3aa: CASRSRDRGEQYF
CDR3nt: TGTGCCAGCAGGTCCCGGGACAGGGGCGAGCAGTACTTC

j_gene: TRBJ2-1
d_gene: .
v_gene: TRBV12-3/TRBV12-4
len: 12
abundance: once
CDR3aa: CANSLRLNEQFF
CDR3nt: TGTGCCAACAGTTTGCGCCTCAATGAGCAGTTCTTC

j_gene: TRBJ1-6
d_gene: .
v_gene: TRBV6-6
len: 17
abundance: many
CDR3aa: CASSYSTLQGGGSPLHF
CDR3nt: TGTGCCAGCAGTTACTCAACGCTACAAGGGGGAGGCTCACCCCTCCACTTT

j_gene: TRBJ2-1
d_gene: .
v_gene: TRBV5-1
len: 13
abundance: .
CDR3aa: CASSLGLRGEQFF
CDR3nt: TGCGCCAGCAGCTTGGGGCTCCGGGGTGAGCAGTTCTTC

j_gene: TRBJ1-2
d_gene: TRBD1
v_gene: TRBV5-1
len: 13
abundance: .
CDR3aa: CASSLGDRLRYTF
CDR3nt: TGCGCCAGCAGCTTGGGGGACAGGTTACGCTACACCTTC

j_gene: TRBJ1-2
d_gene: .
v_gene: TRBV11-2
len: 15
abundance: .
CDR3aa: CASSQAAGTKSEDTF
CDR3nt: TGTGCCAGCAGTCAAGCGGCAGGGACAAAGAGCGAGGACACCTTC

j_gene: TRBJ2-2
d_gene: .
v_gene: TRBV4-1
len: 16
abundance: .
CDR3aa: CASSQGVGANTGELFF
CDR3nt: TGCGCCAGCAGCCAAGGGGTAGGCGCGAACACCGGGGAGCTGTTTTTT

j_gene: TRBJ1-2
d_gene: .
v_gene: TRBV29-1
len: 11
abundance: .
CDR3aa: CSADRDYGYTF
CDR3nt: TGCAGCGCTGACAGAGACTATGGCTACACCTTC

j_gene: TRBJ2-5
d_gene: .
v_gene: TRBV24-1
len: 14
abundance: few
CDR3aa: CATSGPGWQETQYF
CDR3nt: TGTGCCACCAGTGGGCCGGGTTGGCAAGAGACCCAGTACTTC

j_gene: TRBJ2-2
d_gene: TRBD2
v_gene: TRBV27
len: 16
abundance: few
CDR3aa: CASSASGGAAPGELFF
CDR3nt: TGTGCCAGCAGTGCTAGCGGGGGGGCCGCACCCGGGGAGCTGTTTTTT

j_gene: TRBJ2-3
d_gene: TRBD2
v_gene: TRBV7-8
len: 15
abundance: many
CDR3aa: CASSIPQRGVDTQYF
CDR3nt: TGTGCCAGCAGCATACCTCAGCGGGGGGTAGATACGCAGTATTTT